The clone carrying this T cell receptor (beta chain) was counted once. Its antigen remains unidentified. These data are taken from a study of cytomegalovirus exposure and HLA in healthy donors. 13 Jbeta primers and 60 Vbeta primers were used for the PCR. Repertoires were generated with immunoSEQ multiplex PCR, while TCRdb's copy carries only in-frame clones and drops some. Altogether about 100,000 clones are present, more than 70% being singletons, with the ten largest covering roughly 19%. General study points: As was reported, the HLA-A and HLA-B alleles of most subjects were accurately predicted from TCR beta sequences.

The CDR3 length is 16 residues. The germline gives CDR1 LNHDA, CDR2 SQIVND (reference sequence). With V trimmed by 6 bases and J by 0 bases, 7 bases remained unmatched. Sequencing used PBMCs. The chain carries TRBV19 and TRBJ1-5; TRBD1 matches at 8 bases. The origin of this receptor is a woman aged 55-69 years in good health and CMV-seropositive. In DNA, the CDR3 is TGTGCCAGTAGCACGCAGACAGGGGATAGCAATCAGCCCCAGCATTTT. Amino acid sequence: CASSTQTGDSNQPQHF.